This passage covers 8 T cell receptor beta chains from one sample sequenced in a study of blood T cell repertoires in COVID-19. Clones were sequenced by immunoSEQ multiplex PCR, and TCRdb holds only the in-frame ones, with some missing. The table records fewer than 250,000 clones, around 86% of them present only once. The sequencing input was peripheral blood. The receptors were gathered from a man between 45 and 60 years old with COVID-19, enrolled during active disease.

On this clone: In the same sample, other DNA sequences code for this CDR3. V and J are TRBV14 and TRBJ2-3; TRBD2 agrees at 7 bases. Germline CDR1 and CDR2: SGHDN and FVKESK. The CDR3 spans 14 residues. Trimming took 6 bases from V and 0 from J; bases not matched to a gene: 3. CDR3 nucleotide sequence: TGTGCCAGCAGGGGGGGGGTGAGCACAGATACGCAGTATTTT. Encoded protein: CASRGGVSTDTQYF.

V and J are TRBV28 and TRBJ2-7; a weak D match, TRBD1 (7 bases). The CDR3 sequence is 16 residues long. Germline loops: CDR1 MDHEN, CDR2 SYDVKM. Trimming pared 4 bases from V and 0 bases from J, leaving 16 bases between. The CDR3 coding sequence is TGTGCCAGCAGTTGGGGCAGGGGGGACAGCTCCTACGAGCAGTACTTC. Amino acid sequence: CASSWGRGDSSYEQYF.

The V call is TRBV7-9, the J call TRBJ2-6; D not resolved. The CDR3 covers 16 residues. The V gene lost 4 bases and the J gene lost 1 base, with 11 bases spanning the gap. Germline lookup yields CDR1 SEHNR and CDR2 FQNEAQ (reference sequence). Here the CDR3 DNA reads TGTGCCAGCAGCTCCCCGGTTCCGTCTGGGGCCAACGTCCTGACTTTC. Its protein is CASSSPVPSGANVLTF.

The table lists this clone with a few counts. Mismatch with germline at one junction end may stem from a read error. J is TRBJ1-2 and V is TRBV6-2 or TRBV6-3; D remains ambiguous. The CDR3 has 13 residues. Germline values: CDR1 MNHEY, CDR2 SVGEGT. The CDR3 DNA is TGTGCCAGCAGTGACTCAGAGGGCTATGGCTACACCTTC. It translates to CASSDSEGYGYTF.

The chain employs TRBV6-6 and TRBJ1-6; a weak D match, TRBD1 (6 bases). Germline CDR1 is MNHNY and CDR2 is SVGAGI (reference sequence). Trimming removed 4 bases from V and 11 bases from J, with 15 bases in between. The CDR3 covers 14 residues. The CDR3 protein is CASSSDGEGAPLHF. The DNA for the CDR3 is TGTGCCAGCAGTTCCGACGGAGAGGGGGCACCCCTCCACTTT.

Note on this clone: Distinct nucleotide sequences in the sample also encode this CDR3. V usage is TRBV5-1 and J usage is TRBJ2-2, with TRBD2 identical over 8 bases. J gave up 0 bases and V 4 bases, and 2 bases lay outside the gene matches. The CDR3 sequence is 15 residues long. Looked up from germline, CDR1 is SGHRS and CDR2 is YFSETQ. CDR3 in amino acids: CASSPGLANTGELFF. Written as DNA, the CDR3 is TGCGCCAGCAGCCCGGGACTAGCGAACACCGGGGAGCTGTTTTTT.

The chain links TRBV27 to TRBJ2-3, with a tentative D call TRBD1 (5 bases). Germline V gene data show CDR1 as MNHEY and CDR2 as SMNVEV (reference sequence). Trimming left V 3 bases short and J 1 base short, with 8 bases between. This CDR3 spans 14 amino acids. As DNA, the CDR3 is TGTGCCAGCAGTTTCTCACAGGGCACAGATACGCAGTATTTT. It is translated as CASSFSQGTDTQYF.

The gene calls are TRBV6-5 and TRBJ1-5; D is unresolved. The germline gives CDR1 MNHEY, CDR2 SVGAGI. The CDR3 spans 15 residues. V lost 0 bases to trimming and J lost 5 bases, with 11 bases between them. The CDR3 nucleotides read TGTGCCAGCAGTTACTCGGTCCAGGCCCATCAGCCCCAGCATTTT. Translating it yields CASSYSVQAHQPQHF.